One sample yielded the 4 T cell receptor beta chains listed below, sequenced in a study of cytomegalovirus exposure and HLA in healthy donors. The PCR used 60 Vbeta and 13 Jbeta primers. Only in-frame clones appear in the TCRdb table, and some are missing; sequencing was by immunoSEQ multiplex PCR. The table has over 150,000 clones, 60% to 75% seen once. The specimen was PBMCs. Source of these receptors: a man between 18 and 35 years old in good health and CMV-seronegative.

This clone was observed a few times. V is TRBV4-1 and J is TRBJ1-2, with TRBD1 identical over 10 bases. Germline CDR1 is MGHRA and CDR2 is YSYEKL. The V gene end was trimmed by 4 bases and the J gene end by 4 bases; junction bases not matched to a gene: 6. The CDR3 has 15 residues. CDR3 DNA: TGCGCCAGCAGCCCAGGACAGGGGGAAGGCTATGGCTACACCTTC. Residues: CASSPGQGEGYGYTF.

The CDR3 coding sequence is TGTGCCAGTACGTCCACAGATACGCAGTATTTT. Translating gives CASTSTDTQYF. The chain combines TRBV19 with TRBJ2-3; D remains unclear. V was cut by 7 bases and J by 2 bases, with 4 bases left in between. The CDR3 length is 11 residues. Germline CDR1 and CDR2: LNHDA and SQIVND (reference sequence).

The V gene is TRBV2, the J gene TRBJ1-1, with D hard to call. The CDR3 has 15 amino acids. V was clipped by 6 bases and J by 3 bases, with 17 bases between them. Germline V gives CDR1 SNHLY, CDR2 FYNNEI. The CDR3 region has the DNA TGTGCCAGCAGGCTGGACTCTCCCGGCCACACTGAAGCTTTCTTT. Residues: CASRLDSPGHTEAFF.

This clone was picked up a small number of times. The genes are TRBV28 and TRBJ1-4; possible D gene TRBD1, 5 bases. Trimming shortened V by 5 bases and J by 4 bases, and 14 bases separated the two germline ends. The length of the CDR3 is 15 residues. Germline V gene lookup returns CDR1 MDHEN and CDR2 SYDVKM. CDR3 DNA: TGTGCCAGCAGTCTCTCGGGACTGAGTAATGAAAAACTGTTTTTT. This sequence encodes CASSLSGLSNEKLFF.